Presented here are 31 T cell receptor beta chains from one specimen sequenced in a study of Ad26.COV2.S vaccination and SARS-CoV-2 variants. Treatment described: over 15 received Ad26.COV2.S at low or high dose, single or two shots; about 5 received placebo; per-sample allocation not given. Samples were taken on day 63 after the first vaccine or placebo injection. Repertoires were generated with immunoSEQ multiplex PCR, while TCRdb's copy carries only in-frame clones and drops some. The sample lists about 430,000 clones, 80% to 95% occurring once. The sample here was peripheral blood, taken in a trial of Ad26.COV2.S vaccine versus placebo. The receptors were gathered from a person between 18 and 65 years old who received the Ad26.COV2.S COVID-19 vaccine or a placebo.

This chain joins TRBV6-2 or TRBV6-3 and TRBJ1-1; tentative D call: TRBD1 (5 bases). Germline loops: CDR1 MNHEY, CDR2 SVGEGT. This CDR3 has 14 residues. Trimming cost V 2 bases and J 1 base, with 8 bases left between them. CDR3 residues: CASSYDRPNTEAFF. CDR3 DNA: TGTGCCAGCAGTTACGACAGACCGAACACTGAAGCTTTCTTT.

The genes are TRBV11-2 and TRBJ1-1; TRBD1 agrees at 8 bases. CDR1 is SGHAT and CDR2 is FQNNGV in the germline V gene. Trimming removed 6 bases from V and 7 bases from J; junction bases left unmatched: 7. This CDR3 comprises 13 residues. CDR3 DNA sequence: TGTGCCAGCAGTCTACAGGGGGGTTTTGAAGCTTTCTTT. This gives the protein CASSLQGGFEAFF.

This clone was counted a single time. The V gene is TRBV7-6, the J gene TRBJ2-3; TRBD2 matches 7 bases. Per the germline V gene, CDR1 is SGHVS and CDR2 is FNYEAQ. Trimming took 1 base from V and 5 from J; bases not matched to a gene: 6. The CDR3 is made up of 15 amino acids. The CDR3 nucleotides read TGTGCCAGCAGCTTAGAAGCGGGGCTGATAGATACGCAGTATTTT. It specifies CASSLEAGLIDTQYF.

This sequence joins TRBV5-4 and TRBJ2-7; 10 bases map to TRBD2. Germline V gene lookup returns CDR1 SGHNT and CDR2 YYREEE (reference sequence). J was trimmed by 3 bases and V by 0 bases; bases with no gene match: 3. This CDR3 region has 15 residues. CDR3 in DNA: TGTGCCAGCAGCTTGGATCCTAGCGGGAGCTACGAGCAGTACTTC. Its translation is CASSLDPSGSYEQYF.

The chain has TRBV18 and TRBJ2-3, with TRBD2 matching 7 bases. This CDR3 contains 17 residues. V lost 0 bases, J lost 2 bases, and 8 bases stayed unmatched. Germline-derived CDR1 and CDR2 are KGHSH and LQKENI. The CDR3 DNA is TGTGCCAGCTCACCACCGGGGACTATCCAATACACAGATACGCAGTATTTT. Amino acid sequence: CASSPPGTIQYTDTQYF.

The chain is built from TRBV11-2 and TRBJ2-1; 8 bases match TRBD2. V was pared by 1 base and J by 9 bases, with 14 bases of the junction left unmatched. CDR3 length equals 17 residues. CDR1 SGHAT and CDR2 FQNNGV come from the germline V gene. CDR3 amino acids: CASSLGFSGSAHGEQFF. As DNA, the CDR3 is TGTGCCAGCAGCTTAGGCTTCAGCGGGAGTGCACATGGTGAGCAGTTCTTC.

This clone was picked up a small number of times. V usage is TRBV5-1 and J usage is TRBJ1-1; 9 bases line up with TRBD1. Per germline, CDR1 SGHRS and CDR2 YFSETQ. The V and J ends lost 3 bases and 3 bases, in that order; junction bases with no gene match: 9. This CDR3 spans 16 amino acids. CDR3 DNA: TGCGCCAGCAGCTGGACGGGGACAGGGTTGGACACTGAAGCTTTCTTT. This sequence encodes CASSWTGTGLDTEAFF.

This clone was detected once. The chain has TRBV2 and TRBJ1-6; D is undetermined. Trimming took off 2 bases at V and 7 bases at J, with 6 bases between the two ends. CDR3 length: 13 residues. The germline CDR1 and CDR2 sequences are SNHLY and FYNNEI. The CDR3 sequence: CASSENRNSPLHF. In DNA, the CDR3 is TGTGCCAGCAGTGAAAACAGAAATTCACCCCTCCACTTT.

Here the CDR3 reads CASTPITGELFF. CDR3 coding DNA: TGTGCCAGCACCCCCATCACCGGGGAGCTGTTTTTT. The rearrangement uses TRBV2 and TRBJ2-2; D unclear. This CDR3 is 12 amino acids long. Germline lookup yields CDR1 SNHLY and CDR2 FYNNEI. Trimming pared 7 bases from V and 4 bases from J, leaving 7 bases between. Full variable domain (rest looked up from reference TRBV2 and TRBJ2-2): EPEVTQTPSHQVTQMGQEVILRCVPISNHLYFYWYRQILGQKVEFLVSFYNNEISEKSEIFDDQFSVERPDGSNFTLKIRSTKLEDSAMYFCASTPITGELFFGEGSRLTVL.

CDR3 region: CASSSDRGYNEQFF. In nucleotides, the CDR3 is TGTGCCAGCAGCTCCGACAGGGGCTACAATGAGCAGTTCTTC. V is TRBV7-2 and J is TRBJ2-1; 8 bases are a match to TRBD1. CDR3 size: 14 residues. Germline CDR1 and CDR2: SGHTA and FQGNSA. Germline trimming cut 4 bases from V and 3 bases from J; bases unmatched to any gene: 2.

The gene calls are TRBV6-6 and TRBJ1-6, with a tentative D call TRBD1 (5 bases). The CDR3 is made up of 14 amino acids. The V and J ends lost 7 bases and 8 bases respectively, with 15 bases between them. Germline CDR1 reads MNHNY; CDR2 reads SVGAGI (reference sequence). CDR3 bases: TGTGCCAGCACCGAAGGGACCGGGGATTCACCCCTCCACTTT. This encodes CASTEGTGDSPLHF.

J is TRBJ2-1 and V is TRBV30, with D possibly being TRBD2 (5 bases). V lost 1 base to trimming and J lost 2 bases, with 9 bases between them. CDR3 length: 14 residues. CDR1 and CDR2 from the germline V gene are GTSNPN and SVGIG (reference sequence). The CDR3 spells CAWSALGAYNEQFF. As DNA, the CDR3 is TGTGCCTGGAGTGCACTAGGTGCCTACAATGAGCAGTTCTTC. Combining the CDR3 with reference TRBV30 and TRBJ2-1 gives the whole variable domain SQTIHQWPATLVQPVGSPLSLECTVEGTSNPNLYWYRQAAGRGLQLLFYSVGIGQISSEVPQNLSASRPQDRQFILSSKKLLLSDSGFYLCAWSALGAYNEQFFGPGTRLTVL.

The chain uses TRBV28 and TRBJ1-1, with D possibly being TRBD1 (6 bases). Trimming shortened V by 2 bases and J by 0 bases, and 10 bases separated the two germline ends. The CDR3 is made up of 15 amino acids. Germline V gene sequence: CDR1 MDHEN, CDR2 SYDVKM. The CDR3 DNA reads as TGTGCCAGCAGTTTAGACAGGTTCATGAACACTGAAGCTTTCTTT. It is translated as CASSLDRFMNTEAFF. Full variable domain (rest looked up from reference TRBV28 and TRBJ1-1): DVKVTQSSRYLVKRTGEKVFLECVQDMDHENMFWYRQDPGLGLRLIYFSYDVKMKEKGDIPEGYSVSREKKERFSLILESASTNQTSMYLCASSLDRFMNTEAFFGQGTRLTVV.

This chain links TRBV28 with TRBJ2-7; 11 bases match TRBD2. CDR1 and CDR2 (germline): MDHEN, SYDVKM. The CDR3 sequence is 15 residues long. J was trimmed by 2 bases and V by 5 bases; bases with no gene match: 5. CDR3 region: CASSLLAGDAYEQYF. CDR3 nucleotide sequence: TGTGCCAGCAGTCTACTAGCGGGAGACGCCTACGAGCAGTACTTC.

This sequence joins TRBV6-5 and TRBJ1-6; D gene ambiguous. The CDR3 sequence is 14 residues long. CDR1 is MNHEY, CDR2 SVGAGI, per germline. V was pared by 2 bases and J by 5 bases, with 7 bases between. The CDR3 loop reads CASSYGPDNSPLHF. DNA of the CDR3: TGTGCCAGCAGTTACGGGCCAGATAATTCACCCCTCCACTTT.

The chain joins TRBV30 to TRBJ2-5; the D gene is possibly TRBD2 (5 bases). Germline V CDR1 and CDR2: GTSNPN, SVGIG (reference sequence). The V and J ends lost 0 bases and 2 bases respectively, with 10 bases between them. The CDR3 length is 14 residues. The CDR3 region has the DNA TGTGCCTGGAGTGTAAATGGAGGACAAGAGACCCAGTACTTC. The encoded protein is CAWSVNGGQETQYF.

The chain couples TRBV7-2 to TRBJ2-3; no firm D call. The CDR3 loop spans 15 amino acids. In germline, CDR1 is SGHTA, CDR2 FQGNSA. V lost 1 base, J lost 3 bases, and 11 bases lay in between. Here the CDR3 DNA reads TGTGCCAGCAGCTTAGGGGTGAAGTCAACAGATACGCAGTATTTT. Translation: CASSLGVKSTDTQYF.

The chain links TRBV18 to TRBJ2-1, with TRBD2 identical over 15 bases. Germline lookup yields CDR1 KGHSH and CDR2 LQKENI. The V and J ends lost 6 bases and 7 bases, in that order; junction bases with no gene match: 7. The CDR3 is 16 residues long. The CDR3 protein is CASSLGLAGGSNEQFF. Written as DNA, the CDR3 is TGTGCCAGCTCCCTCGGACTAGCGGGAGGGAGTAATGAGCAGTTCTTC.

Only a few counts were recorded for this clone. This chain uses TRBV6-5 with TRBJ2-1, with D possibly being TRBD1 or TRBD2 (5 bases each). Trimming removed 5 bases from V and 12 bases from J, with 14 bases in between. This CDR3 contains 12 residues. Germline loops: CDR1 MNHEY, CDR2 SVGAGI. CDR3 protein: CASSQYGTGQFF. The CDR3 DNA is TGTGCCAGCAGTCAGTATGGGACGGGGCAGTTCTTC.

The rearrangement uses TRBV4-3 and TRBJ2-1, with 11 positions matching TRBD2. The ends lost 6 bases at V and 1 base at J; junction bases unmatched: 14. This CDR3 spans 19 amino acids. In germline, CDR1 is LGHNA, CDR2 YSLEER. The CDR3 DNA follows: TGCGCCAGCAGTCCGACGGCGATAGCGGGAGGGAATTCCTACAATGAGCAGTTCTTC. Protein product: CASSPTAIAGGNSYNEQFF.

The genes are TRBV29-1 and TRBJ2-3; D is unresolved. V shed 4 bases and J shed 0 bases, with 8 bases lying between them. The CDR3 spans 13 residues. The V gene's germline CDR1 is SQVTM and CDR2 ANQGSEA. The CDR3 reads CSVGGVSTDTQYF. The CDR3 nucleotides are TGCAGCGTTGGTGGGGTTAGCACAGATACGCAGTATTTT.

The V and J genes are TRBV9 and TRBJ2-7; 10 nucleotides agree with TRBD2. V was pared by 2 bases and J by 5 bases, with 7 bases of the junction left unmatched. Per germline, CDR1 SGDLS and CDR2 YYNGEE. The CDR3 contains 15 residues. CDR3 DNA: TGTGCCAGCAGCGTTTCGGGACTAGCGCTCAACGAGCAGTACTTC. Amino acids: CASSVSGLALNEQYF.

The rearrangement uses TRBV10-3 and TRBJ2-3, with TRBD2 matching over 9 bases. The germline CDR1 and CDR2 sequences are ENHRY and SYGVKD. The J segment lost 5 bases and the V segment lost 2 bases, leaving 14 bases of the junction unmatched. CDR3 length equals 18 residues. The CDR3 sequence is CAISEPRVAGGPIDTQYF. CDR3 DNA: TGTGCCATCAGTGAGCCCCGGGTGGCGGGAGGGCCAATAGATACGCAGTATTTT.

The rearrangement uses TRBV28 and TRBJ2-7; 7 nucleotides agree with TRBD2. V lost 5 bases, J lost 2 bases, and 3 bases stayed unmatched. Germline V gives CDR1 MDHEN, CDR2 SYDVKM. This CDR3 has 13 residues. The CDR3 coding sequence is TGTGCCAGCAGTCCAGCGGGGCCCTACGAGCAGTACTTC. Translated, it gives CASSPAGPYEQYF.

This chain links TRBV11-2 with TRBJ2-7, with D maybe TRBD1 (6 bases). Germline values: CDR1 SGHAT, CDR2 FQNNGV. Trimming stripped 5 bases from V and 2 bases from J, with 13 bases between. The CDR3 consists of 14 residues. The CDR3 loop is CASSPPGTPYEQYF. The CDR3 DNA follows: TGTGCCAGCAGCCCACCCGGGACACCCTACGAGCAGTACTTC.

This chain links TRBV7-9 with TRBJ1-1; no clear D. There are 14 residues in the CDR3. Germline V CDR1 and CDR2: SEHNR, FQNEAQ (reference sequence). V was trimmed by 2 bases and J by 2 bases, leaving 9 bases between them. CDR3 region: CASSLFFTNTEAFF. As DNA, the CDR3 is TGTGCCAGCAGCTTATTCTTTACCAACACTGAAGCTTTCTTT.

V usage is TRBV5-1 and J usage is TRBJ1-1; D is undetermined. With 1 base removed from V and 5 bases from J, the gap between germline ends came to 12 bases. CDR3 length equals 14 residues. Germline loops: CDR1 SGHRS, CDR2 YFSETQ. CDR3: CASSLIGVGTEAFF. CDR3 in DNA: TGCGCCAGCAGCTTGATAGGAGTGGGGACTGAAGCTTTCTTT.

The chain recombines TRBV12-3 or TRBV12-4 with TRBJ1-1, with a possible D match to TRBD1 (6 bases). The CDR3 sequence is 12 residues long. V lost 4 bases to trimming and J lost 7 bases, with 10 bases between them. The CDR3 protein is CASSSGQFEAFF. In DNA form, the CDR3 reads TGTGCCAGCAGTTCAGGACAGTTTGAAGCTTTCTTT.

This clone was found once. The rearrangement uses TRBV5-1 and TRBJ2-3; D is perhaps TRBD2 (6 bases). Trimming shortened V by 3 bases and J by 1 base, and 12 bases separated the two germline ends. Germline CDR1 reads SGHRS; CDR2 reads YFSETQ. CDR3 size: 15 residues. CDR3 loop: CASSSIPSGTDTQYF. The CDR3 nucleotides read TGCGCCAGCAGCTCAATTCCTAGCGGCACAGATACGCAGTATTTT.

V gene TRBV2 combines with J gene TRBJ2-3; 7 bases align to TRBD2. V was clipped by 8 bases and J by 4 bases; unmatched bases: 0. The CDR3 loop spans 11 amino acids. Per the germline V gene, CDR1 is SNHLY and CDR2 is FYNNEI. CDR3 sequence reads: CASGLADTQYF. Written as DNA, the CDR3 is TGTGCCAGCGGACTAGCAGATACGCAGTATTTT.

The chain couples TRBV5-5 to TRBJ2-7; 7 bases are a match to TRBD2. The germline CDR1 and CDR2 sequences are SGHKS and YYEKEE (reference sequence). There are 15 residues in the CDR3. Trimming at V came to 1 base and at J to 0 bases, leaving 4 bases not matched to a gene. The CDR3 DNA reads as TGTGCCAGCAGCTTGAGGCTAGCGGACTCCTACGAGCAGTACTTC. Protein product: CASSLRLADSYEQYF.